This record concerns one TCR beta chain sequence. The CDR3 sequence is 13 residues long. V dropped 2 bases and J dropped 4; count of bases not matched to a gene: 1. The germline CDR1 and CDR2 sequences are SGHDT and YYEEEE. This sample was taken from a study of blood T cell repertoires in COVID-19. Data came from immunoSEQ multiplex PCR; TCRdb stores just in-frame clones and leaves some out. The sample consists of about 160,000 clones, around 77% of them appearing once. The rearrangement links TRBV5-6 to TRBJ2-5; 8 nucleotides align to TRBD1. The receptor was isolated from a man aged 65 to 85 with acute or convalescent COVID-19. The specimen was peripheral blood. The CDR3 DNA follows: TGTGCCAGCAGCTTCGGACAGGGAGAGACCCAGTACTTC. It encodes CASSFGQGETQYF.